Presented here are 27 T cell receptor beta chains from one specimen sequenced in a study of human T cells and chemical hapten exposure. One entry per CDR3 protein results from TCRdb running MiXCR on the RACE reads. The sample has 180,000 or so distinct CDR3 sequences, around 30% seen once; the top ten hold just under 3%. The time point: pre-sensitization, week 0. Noted treatment: therapeutic diphenylcyclopropenone sensitization with weekly scalp DPC. Sample: whole blood, taken in connection with sensitization to the hapten diphenylcyclopropenone (DPC). The source is a woman under 40 with alopecia areata. Some clones in this sample may be carry-over from other donors' samples.

The sample holds a few counts of this clonotype. The chain has TRBV12-3 or TRBV12-4 and TRBJ1-4, with 8 positions matching TRBD1. The V and J ends lost 3 bases and 5 bases, in that order; junction bases with no gene match: 2. This CDR3 is built from 14 residues. The CDR3 DNA sequence: TGTGCCAGCAGTTTCAACAGGGGGAATGAAAAACTGTTTTTT. Protein product: CASSFNRGNEKLFF.

The rearrangement joins TRBV12-3 or TRBV12-4 to TRBJ2-7; the match to TRBD2 covers 10 bases. This CDR3 is 16 amino acids long. J lost 6 bases, V lost 7 bases, and 15 bases had no gene match. The CDR3 region has the DNA TGTGCCAGCACCTATGCAGGCGGGACTAGCGTGTCCGAGCAGTACTTC. It translates to CASTYAGGTSVSEQYF.

Many counts were recorded for this clonotype. J is TRBJ2-3 and V is TRBV20-1; D not certain. This CDR3 region has 12 residues. Germline CDR1 DFQATT, CDR2 SNEGSKA (reference sequence). Trimming removed 2 bases at V and 2 bases at J, with 5 bases between. CDR3 residues: CSARPSTDTQYF. The CDR3 DNA reads TGCAGTGCTAGACCCTCCACAGATACGCAGTATTTT.

This clonotype was seen more than once but under ten times. This CDR3 reads CASSQDQTSGNNEQFF. The CDR3 DNA sequence: TGTGCCAGCAGCCAAGATCAAACTAGCGGGAACAATGAGCAGTTCTTC. The chain links TRBV4-2 to TRBJ2-1, with TRBD2 matching over 10 bases. Germline-derived CDR1 and CDR2 are LGHNA and YNFKEQ. The CDR3 has 16 amino acids. The junction had 4 bases not matched to a gene; V was cut back by 0 bases and J by 5 bases.

The J gene is TRBJ1-5, the V gene TRBV30, with 8 bases fitting TRBD1. Germline V gene lookup returns CDR1 GTSNPN and CDR2 SVGIG (reference sequence). V shed 2 bases and J 1 base; nucleotides not matched to a gene: 10. The length of the CDR3 is 17 residues. The CDR3 reads CAWSLQGALLSNQPQHF. The CDR3 DNA follows: TGTGCCTGGAGTCTGCAGGGGGCTTTACTAAGCAATCAGCCCCAGCATTTT. Filled out from reference TRBV30 and TRBJ1-5, the complete variable domain reads SQTIHQWPATLVQPVGSPLSLECTVEGTSNPNLYWYRQAAGRGLQLLFYSVGIGQISSEVPQNLSASRPQDRQFILSSKKLLLSDSGFYLCAWSLQGALLSNQPQHFGDGTRLSIL.

J is TRBJ2-3 and V is TRBV5-8; D is unclear. The V gene lost 0 bases and the J gene lost 2 bases, with 13 bases spanning the gap. The CDR3 has 16 residues. Germline loops: CDR1 SGHTS, CDR2 YDEGEE. This CDR3 reads CASSLARNWATDTQYF. CDR3 DNA sequence: TGTGCCAGCAGCTTGGCACGTAACTGGGCCACAGATACGCAGTATTTT.

The sample holds a few counts of this clonotype. The chain has TRBV4-3 and TRBJ2-7; TRBD1 is a possible D gene (5 bases). The CDR3 covers 15 residues. The germline CDR1 and CDR2 sequences are LGHNA and YSLEER. V was pared by 2 bases and J by 1 base, with 12 bases between. The CDR3 spells CASSQTQGASYEQYF. The CDR3 DNA reads as TGCGCCAGCAGCCAAACCCAAGGGGCTTCCTACGAGCAGTACTTC.

This clonotype was picked up a small number of times. The J gene is TRBJ2-5, the V gene TRBV11-2, with D hard to call. Per germline, CDR1 SGHAT and CDR2 FQNNGV. Trimming stripped 4 bases from V and 1 base from J, with 13 bases between. There are 15 residues in the CDR3. In nucleotides, the CDR3 is TGTGCCAGCAGCTGGACCGTAATGCGCCAAGAGACCCAGTACTTC. Protein sequence: CASSWTVMRQETQYF.

This clonotype came up a few times. The chain employs TRBV5-4 and TRBJ2-2, with 8 bases aligning to TRBD2. The CDR3 is 13 amino acids. J gave up 4 bases and V 6 bases, and 2 bases lay outside the gene matches. CDR1 and CDR2 (germline): SGHNT, YYREEE (reference sequence). The CDR3: CASTGGGTGELFF. The CDR3 region has the DNA TGTGCCAGCACCGGGGGGGGCACCGGGGAGCTGTTTTTT.

This chain uses TRBV7-6 with TRBJ2-7; 9 nucleotides agree with TRBD2. CDR1 and CDR2 from the germline V gene are SGHVS and FNYEAQ. The junction had 9 bases not matched to a gene; V was cut back by 0 bases and J by 6 bases. CDR3 size: 16 residues. The CDR3 bases are TGTGCCAGCAGCTTAGCCTGGCGGGCTAGCGGGGCCGAGCAGTACTTC. Amino acid sequence: CASSLAWRASGAEQYF.

CDR3: CASSQAWGATNEKLFF. DNA of the CDR3: TGTGCCAGCAGCCAGGCCTGGGGTGCAACTAATGAAAAACTGTTTTTT. The chain has TRBV4-2 and TRBJ1-4, with D unresolved. With 3 bases removed from V and 0 bases from J, the gap between germline ends came to 11 bases. Germline values: CDR1 LGHNA, CDR2 YNFKEQ. This CDR3 contains 16 residues.

Only a few counts were recorded for this clonotype. The rearrangement links TRBV7-6 to TRBJ2-3; 10 bases fit TRBD2. CDR1 is SGHVS and CDR2 is FNYEAQ in the germline V gene. V lost 1 base to trimming and J lost 4 bases; unmatched junction nucleotides: 5. There are 16 residues in the CDR3. CDR3: CASSLDQRGGPDTQYF. The CDR3 region has the DNA TGTGCCAGCAGCTTAGATCAGCGGGGGGGCCCAGATACGCAGTATTTT.

This clonotype was observed many times. The V gene is TRBV28, the J gene TRBJ2-1; possibly TRBD1 for D (6 bases). There are 14 residues in the CDR3. CDR1 and CDR2 from the germline V gene are MDHEN and SYDVKM. Trimming left V 5 bases short and J 6 bases short, with 14 bases between. The CDR3 coding sequence is TGTGCCAGCAGTCTTGGGACATTTGCCAATGAGCAGTTCTTC. Encoded protein: CASSLGTFANEQFF.

This clonotype was seen ten or more times. This chain uses TRBV9 with TRBJ2-3; D unresolved. From germline, CDR1 is SGDLS and CDR2 YYNGEE. V was clipped by 4 bases and J by 1 base, with 4 bases between them. The length of the CDR3 is 12 residues. The chain's CDR3 is CASSSRTDTQYF. The DNA for the CDR3 is TGTGCCAGCAGCTCGCGCACAGATACGCAGTATTTT.

Here the CDR3 reads CASSQDGGVSNQPQHF. The CDR3 DNA reads as TGCGCCAGCAGCCAAGATGGGGGGGTTAGCAATCAGCCCCAGCATTTT. The gene calls are TRBV4-3 and TRBJ1-5, with a possible D match to TRBD1 (5 bases). The CDR3 contains 16 residues. The germline V gene encodes CDR1 LGHNA and CDR2 YSLEER. Trimming cost V 0 bases and J 0 bases, with 9 bases left between them.

The chain employs TRBV25-1 and TRBJ1-4; TRBD1 is a possible D gene (6 bases). V shed 4 bases and J shed 8 bases, with 11 bases lying between them. This CDR3 region has 13 residues. Germline CDR1 and CDR2: MGHDK and SYGVNS. CDR3 coding DNA: TGTGCCAGCAGTGTGGGGGGGCGAGAAAAACTGTTTTTT. The encoded protein is CASSVGGREKLFF.

On this clonotype itself: This may come from a read error, since a much larger clone is one base off. V gene TRBV28 combines with J gene TRBJ2-7, with D perhaps matching TRBD2 (5 bases). The CDR3 sequence is 15 residues long. Germline CDR1 and CDR2: MDHEN and SYDVKM. As DNA, the CDR3 is TGTGTCAGCAGTTTACTCCCGGGGAGCTCCTACGAGCAGTACTTC. Its translation is CVSSLLPGSSYEQYF.

V gene TRBV29-1 combines with J gene TRBJ2-1, with D uncertain. CDR3 length: 12 amino acids. The germline CDR1 and CDR2 sequences are SQVTM and ANQGSEA. The V end lost 4 bases, the J end lost 4 bases, and 8 bases lay between the germline ends. The CDR3 loop reads CSVAGTYNEQFF. The CDR3 nucleotides are TGCAGCGTTGCCGGCACTTACAATGAGCAGTTCTTC.

The V call is TRBV28, the J call TRBJ2-3; TRBD1 or TRBD2 may be the D gene (5 bases each). V was cut by 3 bases and J by 4 bases, with 11 bases left in between. The CDR3 totals 14 residues. Germline V gene lookup returns CDR1 MDHEN and CDR2 SYDVKM. Here the CDR3 reads CASSFPGTADTQYF. Here the CDR3 DNA reads TGTGCCAGCAGTTTCCCGGGGACCGCAGATACGCAGTATTTT. Full variable domain (rest looked up from reference TRBV28 and TRBJ2-3): DVKVTQSSRYLVKRTGEKVFLECVQDMDHENMFWYRQDPGLGLRLIYFSYDVKMKEKGDIPEGYSVSREKKERFSLILESASTNQTSMYLCASSFPGTADTQYFGPGTRLTVL.

A few counts support this clonotype. This sequence joins TRBV7-2 and TRBJ1-5; D is unclear. Trimming shortened V by 1 base and J by 1 base, and 11 bases separated the two germline ends. This CDR3 is built from 16 residues. The germline V gene encodes CDR1 SGHTA and CDR2 FQGNSA. CDR3 DNA sequence: TGTGCCAGCAGCTTAGGTTTTACAGTCAGCAATCAGCCCCAGCATTTT. It yields the protein CASSLGFTVSNQPQHF. The entire variable domain, with the rest obtained from reference TRBV7-2 and TRBJ1-5, is as follows: GAGVSQSPSNKVTEKGKDVELRCDPISGHTALYWYRQSLGQGLEFLIYFQGNSAPDKSGLPSDRFSAERTGGSVSTLTIQRTQQEDSAVYLCASSLGFTVSNQPQHFGDGTRLSIL.

The chain uses TRBV29-1 and TRBJ2-1, with D tentatively TRBD1 or TRBD2 (5 bases each). The CDR3 is 14 amino acids. Germline V gives CDR1 SQVTM, CDR2 ANQGSEA. CDR3 sequence: CSSPGPQILDEQFF. The CDR3 coding sequence is TGCAGTTCACCGGGACCACAAATACTCGATGAGCAGTTCTTC.

The genes are TRBV7-8 and TRBJ2-1, with no clear D. This CDR3 has 14 amino acids. V shed 1 base and J shed 0 bases, with 4 bases lying between them. Germline V lookup: CDR1 SGHVS, CDR2 FQNEAQ. The CDR3 sequence: CASSLGVSYNEQFF. CDR3 bases: TGTGCCAGCAGCTTAGGGGTCTCCTACAATGAGCAGTTCTTC. The whole variable domain, filled in from reference TRBV7-8 and TRBJ2-1, reads GAGVSQSPRYKVAKRGQDVALRCDPISGHVSLFWYQQALGQGPEFLTYFQNEAQLDKSGLPSDRFFAERPEGSVSTLKIQRTQQEDSAVYLCASSLGVSYNEQFFGPGTRLTVL.

The rearrangement uses TRBV29-1 and TRBJ2-7; perhaps TRBD2 as D (5 bases). Deletions cut 1 base from V and 7 bases from J, with 14 bases between. This CDR3 contains 13 residues. CDR1 and CDR2 from the germline V gene are SQVTM and ANQGSEA. CDR3 in DNA: TGCAGCGTTGAAGTGTGGGAGACGGGTGAGCAGTACTTC. Amino acid sequence: CSVEVWETGEQYF.

The sample holds a few counts of this clonotype. This chain links TRBV29-1 with TRBJ2-1; D is perhaps TRBD2 (6 bases). CDR1 and CDR2 (germline): SQVTM, ANQGSEA. The CDR3 consists of 14 residues. V lost 7 bases to trimming and J lost 10 bases, with 23 bases between them. The CDR3 region is CSAGVRSGIREQFF. The CDR3 bases are TGCAGCGCGGGGGTTAGGTCAGGGATCAGGGAGCAGTTCTTC.

The gene calls are TRBV18 and TRBJ2-1, with D possibly matching TRBD1 (6 bases). CDR1 is KGHSH and CDR2 is LQKENI in the germline V gene. This CDR3 comprises 15 residues. Deletions cut 6 bases from V and 9 bases from J, with 21 bases between. CDR3 nucleotides: TGTGCCAGCTCGCCCGAAGTGGGGGCATACGGTGAGCAGTTCTTC. This encodes CASSPEVGAYGEQFF. The full variable domain, with the rest looked up from reference TRBV18 and TRBJ2-1, is NAGVMQNPRHLVRRRGQEARLRCSPMKGHSHVYWYRQLPEEGLKFMVYLQKENIIDESGMPKERFSAEFPKEGPSILRIQQVVRGDSAAYFCASSPEVGAYGEQFFGPGTRLTVL.

This chain joins TRBV6-2 or TRBV6-3 and TRBJ2-3; 11 positions match TRBD2. Trimming cost V 6 bases and J 6 bases; bases outside gene matches: 8. CDR1 and CDR2 (germline): MNHEY, SVGEGT. This CDR3 comprises 15 residues. In DNA form, the CDR3 reads TGTGCCAGCAGGCCACTAGCGGGAGTCTTCGATACGCAGTATTTT. Translating it yields CASRPLAGVFDTQYF.

This clonotype showed up many times. The chain is built from TRBV28 and TRBJ1-2; no firm D call. V was pared by 8 bases and J by 1 base, with 5 bases between. CDR1 and CDR2 from the germline V gene are MDHEN and SYDVKM. The CDR3 runs 11 residues. The CDR3 is CASLFNYGYTF. CDR3 nucleotide sequence: TGTGCCAGCTTGTTTAACTATGGCTACACCTTC.